This note documents a single TCR beta chain sequence. This sample was taken from a study of T cell changes during pregnancy in multiple sclerosis. The trim removed 3 bases at V and 3 bases at J, leaving 6 bases unmatched. The length of the CDR3 is 15 residues. CDR1 and CDR2 (germline): MDHEN, SYDVKM. Clones were read by immunoSEQ multiplex PCR, and TCRdb kept only the in-frame ones, dropping some. The profile covers about 50,000 clones, with about 94% appearing a single time and 0.39% taken by the ten largest. V is TRBV28 and J is TRBJ2-7; TRBD2 agrees at 9 bases. Source: CD4+ T cells from peripheral blood mononuclear cells, taken after pregnancy. The TCR comes from a female donor with multiple sclerosis, enrolled in a pregnancy study. The DNA of the CDR3 is TGTGCCAGCAGTTTTGTGACTAGCGGCCTCTACGAGCAGTACTTC. Its protein product is CASSFVTSGLYEQYF.